A selection of T cell receptor beta chains follows, all from one sample in a study of T cell clones after liver transplantation. The assay was immunoSEQ multiplex PCR, and TCRdb's table has in-frame clones only and misses some. This table holds roughly 15,000 clones, roughly 85% found once. The sequencing here drew on CD8+ T cells from blood, taken around 50 months after liver transplant. The receptors shown here come from a human patient who received a liver transplant. The graft donor may be the source of some T cells. Both conserved end residues are part of each CDR3. The order of the fields is J gene, clone size, CDR3 length, V gene, D gene, CDR3 DNA, CDR3 protein. The D gene is left open where the match is weak. Rows give clone size only sometimes, using once, few, many, or a class for an expanded clone.

J: TRBJ1-2; size: .; length: 15; V: TRBV13; D: .; DNA: TGTGCCAGCAGCTTAGGCGAGATATCGAACTATGGCTACACCTTC; CDR3: CASSLGEISNYGYTF
J: TRBJ1-1; size: .; length: 16; V: TRBV13; D: .; DNA: TGTGCCAGCAGCTTAGCCCTGGACAGAAAGAACACTGAAGCTTTCTTT; CDR3: CASSLALDRKNTEAFF
J: TRBJ1-1; size: .; length: 13; V: TRBV19; D: TRBD1; DNA: TGTGCCAGTAGATGGACAGGGGGCCCTGAAGCTTTCTTT; CDR3: CASRWTGGPEAFF
J: TRBJ1-1; size: .; length: 14; V: TRBV28; D: .; DNA: TGTGCCAGCAGTTTAAACAGGTTCTGGACTGAAGCTTTCTTT; CDR3: CASSLNRFWTEAFF
J: TRBJ2-1; size: .; length: 10; V: TRBV7-9; D: .; DNA: TGTGCCAGCAGTGTCAATGAGCAGTTCTTC; CDR3: CASSVNEQFF
J: TRBJ2-1; size: .; length: 12; V: TRBV6-5; D: TRBD2; DNA: TGTGCCAGCAGTTACGCGGGGGGTGAGCAGTTCTTC; CDR3: CASSYAGGEQFF
J: TRBJ1-1; size: .; length: 15; V: TRBV18; D: .; DNA: TGTGCCAGCTCACCAGTAGGGGGATTGAACACTGAAGCTTTCTTT; CDR3: CASSPVGGLNTEAFF
J: TRBJ2-2; size: .; length: 13; V: TRBV15; D: .; DNA: TGTGCCACCCAAGACAGAAACACCGGGGAGCTGTTTTTT; CDR3: CATQDRNTGELFF
J: TRBJ1-6; size: .; length: 16; V: TRBV9; D: .; DNA: TGTGCCAGCAACTATGGGGCAGGCAGTTCAAATTCACCCCTCCACTTT; CDR3: CASNYGAGSSNSPLHF
J: TRBJ1-1; size: .; length: 12; V: TRBV5-1; D: .; DNA: TGCGCCAGTCAAGGACAGAACACTGAAGCTTTCTTT; CDR3: CASQGQNTEAFF
J: TRBJ2-3; size: .; length: 16; V: TRBV14; D: .; DNA: TGTGCCAGCAGCCAAGAGGGGTTTTCTAGCACAGATACGCAGTATTTT; CDR3: CASSQEGFSSTDTQYF
J: TRBJ1-1; size: .; length: 17; V: TRBV27; D: .; DNA: TGTGCCAGCAGTTTTACCCCCCGGGGCCCTTTGGGCACTGAAGCTTTTTTT; CDR3: CASSFTPRGPLGTEAFF
J: TRBJ1-4; size: .; length: 14; V: TRBV27; D: TRBD1; DNA: TGTGCCAGCAGTTTTTCAGGGGGCGATGAAAAACTGTTTTTT; CDR3: CASSFSGGDEKLFF
J: TRBJ2-1; size: .; length: 14; V: TRBV5-4; D: .; DNA: TGTGCCAGCAGCCCGGGGTACTCCTACAATGAGCAGTTCTTC; CDR3: CASSPGYSYNEQFF
J: TRBJ2-1; size: .; length: 15; V: TRBV14; D: .; DNA: TGTGCCAGCAGCCAAGATCGGGGCAGCTACAATGAGCAGTTCTTC; CDR3: CASSQDRGSYNEQFF
J: TRBJ1-1; size: .; length: 15; V: TRBV7-9; D: TRBD1; DNA: TGTGCCAGCAGCAGTACAGGGGCCGGGGATTCTGAAGCTTTCTTT; CDR3: CASSSTGAGDSEAFF
J: TRBJ2-5; size: .; length: 15; V: TRBV6-1; D: TRBD2; DNA: TGTGCCAGCAGTGAACTAGCGGGGGGGCAAGAGACCCAGTACTTC; CDR3: CASSELAGGQETQYF
J: TRBJ2-5; size: .; length: 14; V: TRBV5-6; D: .; DNA: TGTGCCAGCAGCTTGGCGGAATACCAAGAGACCCAGTACTTC; CDR3: CASSLAEYQETQYF
J: TRBJ2-7; size: .; length: 13; V: TRBV27; D: .; DNA: TGTGCCAGCAGTGTTCTGCTGGGCGCCGAGCAGTACTTC; CDR3: CASSVLLGAEQYF
J: TRBJ2-1; size: .; length: 13; V: TRBV5-6; D: TRBD1; DNA: TGTGCCAGCAGCTCAGGGACAGAGAATGAGCAGTTCTTC; CDR3: CASSSGTENEQFF
J: TRBJ1-1; size: .; length: 12; V: TRBV7-9; D: TRBD1; DNA: TGTGCCAGCAGCTCTACCGGGACAGACGCTTTCTTT; CDR3: CASSSTGTDAFF
J: TRBJ1-2; size: once; length: 14; V: TRBV15; D: TRBD1; DNA: TGTGCCACCAGCAGTCTGGAGACAGGGTCGAGCTACACCTTC; CDR3: CATSSLETGSSYTF
J: TRBJ1-1; size: .; length: 13; V: TRBV7-9; D: .; DNA: TGTGCCAGCAGCTTATCTTCGAACACTGAAGCTTTCTTT; CDR3: CASSLSSNTEAFF
J: TRBJ2-7; size: .; length: 14; V: TRBV27; D: .; DNA: TGTGCCAGCAGTTTACGGCAGGGGATGATCGAGCAGTACTTC; CDR3: CASSLRQGMIEQYF
J: TRBJ1-5; size: .; length: 14; V: TRBV28; D: .; DNA: TGTGCCAGCAGTTTAAGGATCTCCCCTCAGCCCCAGCATTTT; CDR3: CASSLRISPQPQHF
J: TRBJ1-5; size: .; length: 14; V: TRBV7-9; D: .; DNA: TGTGCCAGCAGCGGGGGGGGCTCTGGTCAGCCCCAGCATTTT; CDR3: CASSGGGSGQPQHF
J: TRBJ2-2; size: .; length: 16; V: TRBV4-3; D: .; DNA: TGCGCCAGCAGCCAAACCGGGACAACTAACACCGGGGAGCTGTTTTTT; CDR3: CASSQTGTTNTGELFF
J: TRBJ1-1; size: .; length: 13; V: TRBV5-4; D: .; DNA: TGTGCCAGCAGCTTGGCGGGGCGGGGTGAAGCTTTCTTT; CDR3: CASSLAGRGEAFF
J: TRBJ1-1; size: .; length: 15; V: TRBV7-3; D: .; DNA: TGTGCCAGCAGCCTGGGGACCGGGATGAACACTGAAGCTTTCTTT; CDR3: CASSLGTGMNTEAFF
J: TRBJ2-7; size: .; length: 14; V: TRBV15; D: .; DNA: TGTGCCACCAGCAGTGACGATTCGACCTACGAGCAGTACTTC; CDR3: CATSSDDSTYEQYF
J: TRBJ2-3; size: .; length: 15; V: TRBV7-3; D: TRBD1; DNA: TGTGCCAGCAGCTTATCAGGGGGCTCAGCAGATACGCAGTATTTT; CDR3: CASSLSGGSADTQYF
J: TRBJ2-5; size: .; length: 13; V: TRBV5-1; D: .; DNA: TGCGCCAGCAGGGCCGAATTCCAAGAGACCCAGTACTTC; CDR3: CASRAEFQETQYF
J: TRBJ1-2; size: .; length: 11; V: TRBV19; D: .; DNA: TGTGCCAGTAGTCTCGGGAATGGCTACACCTTC; CDR3: CASSLGNGYTF
J: TRBJ2-5; size: .; length: 11; V: TRBV4-1; D: .; DNA: TGCGCCAGCAGCCTCCAAGAGACCCAGTACTTC; CDR3: CASSLQETQYF
J: TRBJ2-2; size: .; length: 13; V: TRBV27; D: .; DNA: TGTGCCAGCAGTTACGGTCACACCGGGGAGCTGTTTTTT; CDR3: CASSYGHTGELFF
J: TRBJ1-2; size: .; length: 15; V: TRBV15; D: TRBD1; DNA: TGTGCCACCAGCAGTACCGGGACAGGGTACTATGGCTACACCTTC; CDR3: CATSSTGTGYYGYTF
J: TRBJ2-5; size: .; length: 15; V: TRBV4-3; D: .; DNA: TGCGCCAGCAGCCCGTCCCAACTAGTTAGAGAGACCCAGTACTTC; CDR3: CASSPSQLVRETQYF
J: TRBJ1-1; size: few; length: 17; V: TRBV2; D: TRBD1; DNA: TGTGCCAGCAGGGGGGTACAGGGGCGTACAATGAACACTGAAGCTTTCTTT; CDR3: CASRGVQGRTMNTEAFF
J: TRBJ2-1; size: .; length: 18; V: TRBV7-3; D: TRBD2; DNA: TGTGCCAGCAGCCCTGGGACTAGCGGGGGACCCTCCTACAATGAGCAGTTCTTC; CDR3: CASSPGTSGGPSYNEQFF
J: TRBJ1-2; size: .; length: 16; V: TRBV28; D: .; DNA: TGTGCCAGCAGTTTAACCGGGACGGGATTTTATGTTGGCTACACCTTC; CDR3: CASSLTGTGFYVGYTF
J: TRBJ1-5; size: .; length: 15; V: TRBV9; D: .; DNA: TGTGCCAGCAGCCCAGAGTCGGACATCCGTCAGCCCCAGCATTTT; CDR3: CASSPESDIRQPQHF
J: TRBJ2-7; size: .; length: 14; V: TRBV4-2; D: .; DNA: TGTGCCAGCAGCCAAGTTGGGGAGAGCTACGAGCAGTACTTC; CDR3: CASSQVGESYEQYF
J: TRBJ2-7; size: .; length: 17; V: TRBV11-2; D: TRBD2; DNA: TGTGCCAGCAGCTTACCAGATGGGAGGGTGGTAACCTACGAGCAGTACTTC; CDR3: CASSLPDGRVVTYEQYF
J: TRBJ2-5; size: .; length: 14; V: TRBV27; D: .; DNA: TGTGCCAGCAGTTTAAGGCGGAACCAAGAGACCCAGTACTTC; CDR3: CASSLRRNQETQYF
J: TRBJ1-4; size: .; length: 12; V: TRBV7-9; D: .; DNA: TGTGCCAGCAGCATGGATGGGGAAAAACTGTTTTTT; CDR3: CASSMDGEKLFF
J: TRBJ2-3; size: .; length: 15; V: TRBV6-4; D: TRBD2; DNA: TGTGCCAGCAGTCGGACTAGCGGGGACACAGATACGCAGTATTTT; CDR3: CASSRTSGDTDTQYF
J: TRBJ2-3; size: .; length: 15; V: TRBV6-7; D: .; DNA: TGTGCCAGCAGCTTCGGACGGGTTCGGCCAGATACGCAGTATTTT; CDR3: CASSFGRVRPDTQYF
J: TRBJ1-5; size: .; length: 14; V: TRBV13; D: .; DNA: TGTGCCAGCAGCTCACGGACGGGCAATCAGCCCCAGCATTTT; CDR3: CASSSRTGNQPQHF
J: TRBJ2-7; size: once; length: 14; V: TRBV6-1; D: .; DNA: TGTGCCAGCAGCGCAGGGGTAAAAGTCGACGAGCAGTACTTC; CDR3: CASSAGVKVDEQYF
J: TRBJ2-7; size: .; length: 14; V: TRBV5-1; D: TRBD1; DNA: TGCGCCAGCAGCTTCAGACAGGGGAACTACGAGCAGTACTTC; CDR3: CASSFRQGNYEQYF
J: TRBJ1-2; size: .; length: 17; V: TRBV9; D: TRBD1; DNA: TGTGCCAGCAGCCCTCGACAGGGGGATCCGACTAACTATGGCTACACCTTC; CDR3: CASSPRQGDPTNYGYTF
J: TRBJ2-1; size: .; length: 16; V: TRBV14; D: TRBD2; DNA: TGTGCCAGCAGCCAAGCCCCGGGACTAGGGTACAATGAGCAGTTCTTC; CDR3: CASSQAPGLGYNEQFF
J: TRBJ1-2; size: .; length: 16; V: TRBV19; D: TRBD1; DNA: TGTGCCAGTAGTATGGGACAGGGAGCTTCGGTCTATGGCTACACCTTC; CDR3: CASSMGQGASVYGYTF
J: TRBJ1-1; size: once; length: 14; V: TRBV7-8; D: TRBD1; DNA: TGTGCCAGCAGCTTAGAGGCAGGGGGCACTGAAGCTTTCTTT; CDR3: CASSLEAGGTEAFF
J: TRBJ1-2; size: medium-sized; length: 16; V: TRBV7-3; D: .; DNA: TGTGCCAGCAGCCCTACGGACGGGCACACTGCCTATGGCTACACCTTC; CDR3: CASSPTDGHTAYGYTF
J: TRBJ2-7; size: few; length: 13; V: TRBV27; D: .; DNA: TGTGCCAGCAGTTTAATCCGGGAATCCGAGCAGTACTTC; CDR3: CASSLIRESEQYF
J: TRBJ2-5; size: .; length: 16; V: TRBV9; D: TRBD2; DNA: TGTGCCAGCAGCGGGCGGGGAGCGGGGGTTCAAGAGACCCAGTACTTC; CDR3: CASSGRGAGVQETQYF
J: TRBJ2-7; size: .; length: 13; V: TRBV2; D: .; DNA: TGTGCCAGCAAATTGACAGAGGCCTACGAGCAGTACTTC; CDR3: CASKLTEAYEQYF
J: TRBJ2-7; size: few; length: 15; V: TRBV19; D: TRBD1; DNA: TGTGCCAGTAGTCCAGGACAGGGGCAGGCCTACGAGCAGTACTTC; CDR3: CASSPGQGQAYEQYF